This T cell receptor beta chain comes out of a study of blood T cells in healthy people across ages. Regarding the study as a whole: Diversity estimated from one million T cells was considered an underestimate. Unknown donor CMV status possibly confounded expanded clonotype changes. While age rose, TCR beta diversity per million T cells dropped in a roughly linear way.

The V gene's germline CDR1 is DFQATT and CDR2 SNEGSKA (reference sequence). This CDR3 comprises 13 residues. Trimming removed 7 bases at V and 2 bases at J, with 12 bases between. It was with a sample-barcoded 5' primer and a J-beta primer mix that a second PCR of roughly 7 to 12 cycles was run. Each cDNA molecule was tagged by a template-switch adaptor that had 12 random nucleotides. TCRdb itself ran the 5' RACE reads through MiXCR, one entry per CDR3 protein. The sample holds roughly 2 million distinct CDR3 sequences; about 50% are singletons and the top ten take less than 2.5%. Note on this clonotype: Its antigen remains unidentified.

This TCR derives from a woman aged 40 to 50 in good health. The V gene is TRBV20-1, the J gene TRBJ1-5; perhaps TRBD1 as D (5 bases). The sequenced material came from blood. The DNA of the CDR3 is TGCAGTGTCGGGGCAGGGCGCAATCAGCCCCAGCATTTT. Its protein product is CSVGAGRNQPQHF.